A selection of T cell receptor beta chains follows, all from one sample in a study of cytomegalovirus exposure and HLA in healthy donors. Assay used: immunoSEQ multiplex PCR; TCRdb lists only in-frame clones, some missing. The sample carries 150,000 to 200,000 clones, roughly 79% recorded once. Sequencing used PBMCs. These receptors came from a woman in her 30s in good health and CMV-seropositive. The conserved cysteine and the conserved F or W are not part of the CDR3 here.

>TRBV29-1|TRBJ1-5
SVGQGASNQPQH
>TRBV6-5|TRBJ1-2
ASSYRGQGRRYT
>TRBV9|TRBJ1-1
ASSLGQMNTEAF
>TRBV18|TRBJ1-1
ASSGGSEGSNTEAF
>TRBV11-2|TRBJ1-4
ASSPQVATNEKLF
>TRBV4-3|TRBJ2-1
ASRTSGRNYNEQF
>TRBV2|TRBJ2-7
ASSDPGTRGYEQY
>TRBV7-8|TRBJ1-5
ASSLGGGSNQPQH
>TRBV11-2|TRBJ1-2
ASSLEVGYGYT
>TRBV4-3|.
ASSQVAVGDSSYEQY